This T cell receptor beta chain was captured by sequencing in a study of blood T cell repertoires in COVID-19. The method was immunoSEQ multiplex PCR; TCRdb's version includes in-frame clones alone and lacks a portion of them. The sample lists 310,000 or so clones, 87% occurring once. V lost 2 bases, J lost 2 bases, and 12 bases lay in between. Germline CDR1 and CDR2: SEHNR and FQNEAQ (reference sequence). The CDR3 length is 16 residues. The chain links TRBV7-9 to TRBJ2-2, with a possible D match to TRBD1 (6 bases). The sequencing sample was made of peripheral blood. The TCR comes from a woman between 45 and 65 years old who had recovered from COVID-19. CDR3: CASSLPAGVNTGELFF. CDR3 sequence (DNA): TGTGCCAGCAGCTTACCGGCAGGGGTTAACACCGGGGAGCTGTTTTTT.